These 25 T cell receptor beta chains came from one sample sequenced in a study of T cells in Graves' hyperthyroidism and ophthalmopathy. TCR beta CDR3 regions were amplified from RNA transcripts. The primer set for the first-round RT-PCR of the TCR CDR3 was HTBI. TCRdb passed the multiplex PCR reads through MiXCR, listing each CDR3 protein once. The sample includes fewer than 200,000 distinct CDR3 sequences, about 15% of them seen just once. Sequenced: blood. The receptors were gathered from a woman aged 50 to 65 with Graves' hyperthyroidism.

This chain uses TRBV2 with TRBJ1-4; D is unresolved. Per the germline V gene, CDR1 is SNHLY and CDR2 is FYNNEI. Trimming shortened V by 4 bases and J by 8 bases, and 11 bases separated the two germline ends. The CDR3 extends over 13 amino acids. Here the CDR3 reads CASSARSGEKLFF. CDR3 DNA sequence: TGTGCCAGCAGTGCCCGGAGCGGAGAAAAACTGTTTTTT.

This clonotype was recorded many times. The chain couples TRBV2 to TRBJ2-3; TRBD2 might be the D (7 bases). V was pared by 5 bases and J by 4 bases, with 16 bases between. This CDR3 is built from 15 residues. Germline CDR1 SNHLY, CDR2 FYNNEI. This chain's CDR3 is CASSQEGGGSDTQYF. The CDR3 DNA is TGTGCCAGCAGTCAGGAGGGGGGGGGTTCAGATACGCAGTATTTT. Full variable domain (missing parts from reference TRBV2 and TRBJ2-3): EPEVTQTPSHQVTQMGQEVILRCVPISNHLYFYWYRQILGQKVEFLVSFYNNEISEKSEIFDDQFSVERPDGSNFTLKIRSTKLEDSAMYFCASSQEGGGSDTQYFGPGTRLTVL.

This clonotype is a singleton in its sample. The chain has TRBV20-1 and TRBJ2-1; perhaps TRBD2 as D (6 bases). CDR1 and CDR2 from the germline V gene are DFQATT and SNEGSKA (reference sequence). Trimming cost V 3 bases and J 5 bases, with 14 bases left between them. CDR3 size: 14 residues. The CDR3 bases are TGCAGTGCTAGCCGGCGGGATTGGGACAATGAGCAGTTCTTC. Its protein product is CSASRRDWDNEQFF.

This clonotype was seen repeatedly, ten times or more. The chain uses TRBV28 and TRBJ2-5; possible D gene TRBD2, 5 bases. The CDR3 loop spans 14 amino acids. Germline assignment: CDR1 MDHEN and CDR2 SYDVKM. The ends were cut back, 2 bases at V and 0 bases at J, with 7 bases in the middle. The CDR3 reads CASSLPGNQETQYF. CDR3 coding DNA: TGTGCCAGCAGTTTACCGGGGAACCAAGAGACCCAGTACTTC.

This clonotype has at least ten counts. V is TRBV6-1 and J is TRBJ2-1; the match to TRBD2 covers 9 bases. The germline V gene encodes CDR1 MNHNS and CDR2 SASEGT. The V and J ends lost 6 bases and 4 bases, in that order; junction bases with no gene match: 4. There are 14 residues in the CDR3. The CDR3 nucleotides are TGTGCCAGCAGAGGCGGGGGGGCTTACAATGAGCAGTTCTTC. Its protein product is CASRGGGAYNEQFF.

This clonotype was picked up many times. The chain links TRBV2 to TRBJ1-4, with a possible D match to TRBD1 (6 bases). This CDR3 spans 15 amino acids. The germline V gene encodes CDR1 SNHLY and CDR2 FYNNEI. Trimming cost V 8 bases and J 7 bases, with 20 bases left between them. In DNA form, the CDR3 reads TGTGCCAGCTCTTTTGAACAGGGTTTTGCTGAAAAACTGTTTTTT. This encodes CASSFEQGFAEKLFF.

This clonotype showed up just a few times. The V gene is TRBV7-6, the J gene TRBJ1-3; D is uncertain. The CDR3 length is 16 residues. CDR1 and CDR2 from the germline V gene are SGHVS and FNYEAQ. V lost 1 base, J lost 0 bases, and 10 bases lay in between. The CDR3 loop is CASSLVHGDSGNTIYF. In nucleotides, the CDR3 is TGTGCCAGCAGCTTAGTCCATGGAGACTCTGGAAACACCATATATTTT. Filled out from reference TRBV7-6 and TRBJ1-3, the complete variable domain reads GAGVSQSPRYKVTKRGQDVALRCDPISGHVSLYWYRQALGQGPEFLTYFNYEAQQDKSGLPNDRFSAERPEGSISTLTIQRTEQRDSAMYRCASSLVHGDSGNTIYFGEGSWLTVV.

The chain recombines TRBV5-5 with TRBJ1-4; possibly TRBD1 for D (5 bases). CDR3 length equals 14 residues. Trimming removed 4 bases from V and 6 bases from J, with 13 bases in between. CDR1 SGHKS and CDR2 YYEKEE come from the germline V gene (reference sequence). CDR3 in amino acids: CASSTTGFDEKLFF. In nucleotides, the CDR3 is TGTGCCAGCAGCACCACAGGATTCGATGAAAAACTGTTTTTT.

This clonotype was detected many times. This chain links TRBV28 with TRBJ1-5; 7 bases map to TRBD1. CDR1 and CDR2 (germline): MDHEN, SYDVKM. After removal of 5 bases from V and 4 bases from J, the junction contained 8 bases not matched to a gene. The CDR3 has 15 residues. Written as DNA, the CDR3 is TGTGCCAGCAGTCTCTCGACAGGGCTAAATCAGCCCCAGCATTTT. Its protein is CASSLSTGLNQPQHF.

The J gene is TRBJ1-3, the V gene TRBV5-6; no definite D call. The CDR3 loop spans 15 amino acids. The germline V gene encodes CDR1 SGHDT and CDR2 YYEEEE. V lost 4 bases, J lost 4 bases, and 15 bases lay in between. The DNA for the CDR3 is TGTGCCAGCAGCCTCCGGCCCACTGGGGGAAACACCATATATTTT. This gives the protein CASSLRPTGGNTIYF.

This clonotype was seen once. The gene calls are TRBV7-3 and TRBJ2-4; TRBD1 agrees at 8 bases. Germline CDR1 reads SGHTA; CDR2 reads FQGTGA. This CDR3 has 15 residues. With 5 bases clipped from V and 9 bases from J, the junction kept 12 bases outside the gene matches. CDR3 DNA sequence: TGTGCCAGCAGCCCCCGACGGGACAGGAGGGGCATTCAGTACTTC. Translated: CASSPRRDRRGIQYF.

The chain links TRBV4-1 to TRBJ2-7; the match to TRBD1 covers 9 bases. V trimming: 0 bases; J trimming: 9 bases; junction bases outside the gene matches: 12. The CDR3 has 16 amino acids. Germline CDR1 is MGHRA and CDR2 is YSYEKL. The CDR3 DNA follows: TGCGCCAGCAGCCAAGATCCGGGACAGGGAACTCTAGTGCAGTACTTC. It is translated as CASSQDPGQGTLVQYF.

The chain is built from TRBV5-6 and TRBJ1-4; D is unresolved. V was pared by 3 bases and J by 6 bases, with 15 bases between. The CDR3 runs to 15 residues. CDR1 and CDR2 (germline): SGHDT, YYEEEE. CDR3 DNA sequence: TGTGCCAGCAGCTCACGACCCGGACGCTATGAAAAACTGTTTTTT. Its protein is CASSSRPGRYEKLFF.

This clonotype was recorded many times. J is TRBJ1-2 and V is TRBV2; D not certain. The V and J ends lost 3 bases and 6 bases respectively, with 11 bases between them. This CDR3 comprises 13 residues. Germline lookup yields CDR1 SNHLY and CDR2 FYNNEI. The CDR3 nucleotides read TGTGCCAGCAGTGAGGGCGTTCTGGATGGCTACACCTTC. The encoded protein is CASSEGVLDGYTF.

This clonotype was observed at least ten times. V is TRBV12-3 or TRBV12-4 and J is TRBJ1-1; D unclear. This CDR3 has 13 amino acids. The V gene lost 3 bases and the J gene lost 4 bases, with 9 bases spanning the gap. CDR3 region: CASSFMEATEAFF. DNA for the CDR3: TGTGCCAGCAGTTTCATGGAGGCCACTGAAGCTTTCTTT.

In its sample, this clonotype was seen many times. The chain recombines TRBV27 with TRBJ2-3, with TRBD2 matching over 12 bases. The germline gives CDR1 MNHEY, CDR2 SMNVEV (reference sequence). This CDR3 region has 16 residues. V dropped 5 bases and J dropped 5; count of bases not matched to a gene: 8. In DNA form, the CDR3 reads TGTGCCAGCAGTCCGCGGACTAGCGGGGTTCTAGATACGCAGTATTTT. It specifies CASSPRTSGVLDTQYF.

This clonotype was observed at least ten times. The gene calls are TRBV20-1 and TRBJ2-2, with D possibly matching TRBD1 (6 bases). V dropped 3 bases and J dropped 6 bases, with 11 bases sitting between them. The CDR3 consists of 13 residues. From germline, CDR1 is DFQATT and CDR2 SNEGSKA (reference sequence). CDR3 nucleotide sequence: TGCAGTGCTAGCAGGGGCTGGTCCGGGGAGCTGTTTTTT. Translating it yields CSASRGWSGELFF.

With regard to this clonotype: Just one base apart from a much larger clone, this may be a read error. The chain recombines TRBV7-9 with TRBJ2-1; D is unclear. This CDR3 comprises 15 residues. Per germline, CDR1 SEHNR and CDR2 FQNEAQ (reference sequence). The CDR3 DNA follows: TGTGCCAGCAGCCTAGACACGGGTAGCTACAATGAGCAGCTCTTC. This sequence encodes CASSLDTGSYNEQLF. The full variable domain, rest sourced from reference TRBV7-9 and TRBJ2-1, is DTGVSQNPRHKITKRGQNVTFRCDPISEHNRLYWYRQTLGQGPEFLTYFQNEAQLEKSRLLSDRFSAERPKGSFSTLEIQRTEQGDSAMYLCASSLDTGSYNEQLFGPGTRLTVL.

The chain combines TRBV7-2 with TRBJ1-5, with 9 bases identical to TRBD1. The CDR3 runs to 16 residues. V lost 5 bases and J lost 5; bases outside the gene matches: 10. CDR1 and CDR2 (germline): SGHTA, FQGNSA. The CDR3 reads CASSPHPGQGYQPQHF. Here the CDR3 DNA reads TGTGCCAGCAGCCCTCATCCGGGACAGGGCTATCAGCCCCAGCATTTT.

This clonotype was picked up many times. Mismatch with germline at one junction end may stem from a read error. The V call is TRBV7-3, the J call TRBJ2-3; D not certain. Per the germline V gene, CDR1 is SGHTA and CDR2 is FQGTGA. The CDR3 is 14 amino acids. The CDR3, as DNA: TGCGCCAGCAGCTTGACGGGTGGCACAGATACGCAGTATTTT. Residues: CASSLTGGTDTQYF.

This clonotype was recorded many times. The chain couples TRBV27 to TRBJ2-1, with 10 bases fitting TRBD1. The germline CDR1 and CDR2 sequences are MNHEY and SMNVEV (reference sequence). With V trimmed by 5 bases and J by 6 bases, 16 bases remained unmatched. The CDR3 is 18 amino acids. The CDR3 spells CASSRDRDRGSTLNEQFF. The CDR3 DNA is TGTGCCAGCAGTAGAGACCGGGACAGGGGATCGACTCTCAATGAGCAGTTCTTC.

Details on this clonotype: A much more abundant neighbour one base away suggests this may be a read error. The chain uses TRBV2 and TRBJ1-5; D ambiguous. V lost 2 bases to trimming and J lost 5 bases, with 10 bases between them. From germline, CDR1 is SNHLY and CDR2 FYNNEI. This CDR3 has 14 amino acids. Written as DNA, the CDR3 is TGTGCCAGCAGTGAACAGGTCCGCGATCAGCCCCAGCATTTT. Its translation: CASSEQVRDQPQHF.

This clonotype was counted between two and nine times. At one end the junction does not follow the germline gene, possibly because of a read error. The chain combines TRBV20-1 with TRBJ1-6; no clear D gene. This CDR3 has 15 amino acids. Germline values: CDR1 DFQATT, CDR2 SNEGSKA (reference sequence). DNA for the CDR3: TGCAGTGCTAGTTCCGGAAACTCCTATAATTCACCCCCCCACTTT. It encodes CSASSGNSYNSPPHF.

This clonotype has a count of ten or more. The chain couples TRBV29-1 to TRBJ1-2; no firm D call. Trimming took off 0 bases at V and 3 bases at J, with 8 bases between the two ends. The germline V gene encodes CDR1 SQVTM and CDR2 ANQGSEA. This CDR3 spans 13 amino acids. The CDR3 is CSVEDHRYYGYTF. CDR3 nucleotide sequence: TGCAGCGTTGAAGATCACCGATACTATGGCTACACCTTC.

Ten or more counts support this clonotype. The rearrangement links TRBV2 to TRBJ1-2; perhaps TRBD1 as D (5 bases). V lost 5 bases to trimming and J lost 2 bases, with 15 bases between them. CDR3 length: 15 amino acids. CDR1 SNHLY and CDR2 FYNNEI come from the germline V gene. The CDR3 loop reads CASSFRDLVNYGYTF. Here the CDR3 DNA reads TGTGCCAGCAGTTTCCGGGACTTGGTAAACTATGGCTACACCTTC.